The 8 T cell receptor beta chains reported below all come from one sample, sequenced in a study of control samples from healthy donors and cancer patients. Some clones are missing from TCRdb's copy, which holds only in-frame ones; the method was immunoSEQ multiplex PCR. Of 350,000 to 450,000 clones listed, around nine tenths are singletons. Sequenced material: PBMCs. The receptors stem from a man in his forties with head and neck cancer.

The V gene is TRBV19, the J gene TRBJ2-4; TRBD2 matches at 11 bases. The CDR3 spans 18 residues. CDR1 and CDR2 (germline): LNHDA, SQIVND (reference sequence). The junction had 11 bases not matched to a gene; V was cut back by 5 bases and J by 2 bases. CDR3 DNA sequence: TGTGCCAGTAGTGTCCCGACTAGCGGGATAGGTCCCAAAAACATTCAGTACTTC. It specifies CASSVPTSGIGPKNIQYF.

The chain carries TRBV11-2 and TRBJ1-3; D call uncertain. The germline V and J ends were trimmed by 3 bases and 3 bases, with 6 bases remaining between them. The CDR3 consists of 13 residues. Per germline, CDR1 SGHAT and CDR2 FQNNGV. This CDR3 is CASSFWDGNTIYF. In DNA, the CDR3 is TGTGCCAGCAGCTTCTGGGATGGAAACACCATATATTTT.

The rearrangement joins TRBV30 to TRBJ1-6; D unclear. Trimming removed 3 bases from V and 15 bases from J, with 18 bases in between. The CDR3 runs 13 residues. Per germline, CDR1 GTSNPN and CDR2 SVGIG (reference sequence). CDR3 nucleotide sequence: TGTGCCTGGAGAGCTGGACGGGCCCCCTACCTCCACTTT. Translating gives CAWRAGRAPYLHF.

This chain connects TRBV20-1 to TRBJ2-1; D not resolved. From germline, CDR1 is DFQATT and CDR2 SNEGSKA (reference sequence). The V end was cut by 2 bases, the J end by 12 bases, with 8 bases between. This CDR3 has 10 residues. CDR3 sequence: CSARKGRQFF. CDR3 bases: TGCAGTGCTAGAAAAGGGCGGCAGTTCTTC.

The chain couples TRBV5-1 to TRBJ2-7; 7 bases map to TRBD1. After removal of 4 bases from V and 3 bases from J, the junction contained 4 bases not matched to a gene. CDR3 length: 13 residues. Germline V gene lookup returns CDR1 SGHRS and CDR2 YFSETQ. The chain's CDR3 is CASSETGNYEQYF. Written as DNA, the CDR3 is TGCGCCAGCAGCGAGACAGGGAACTACGAGCAGTACTTC. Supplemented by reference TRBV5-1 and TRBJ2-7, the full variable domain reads KAGVTQTPRYLIKTRGQQVTLSCSPISGHRSVSWYQQTPGQGLQFLFEYFSETQRNKGNFPGRFSGRQFSNSRSEMNVSTLELGDSALYLCASSETGNYEQYFGPGTRLTVT.

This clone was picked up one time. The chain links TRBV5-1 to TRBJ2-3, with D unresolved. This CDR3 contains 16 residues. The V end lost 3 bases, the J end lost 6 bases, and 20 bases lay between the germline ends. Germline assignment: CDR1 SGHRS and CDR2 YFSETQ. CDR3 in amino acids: CASSSRSLAIMDTQYF. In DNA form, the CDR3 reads TGCGCCAGCAGCTCGCGCAGCCTCGCTATTATGGATACGCAGTATTTT.

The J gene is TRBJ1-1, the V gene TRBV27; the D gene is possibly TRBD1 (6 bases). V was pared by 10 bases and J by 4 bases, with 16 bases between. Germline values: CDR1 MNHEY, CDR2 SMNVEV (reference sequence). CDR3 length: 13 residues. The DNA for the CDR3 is TGTGCCACCAGCCCTACGGGGGCCACTGAAGCTTTCTTT. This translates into CATSPTGATEAFF.

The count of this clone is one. CDR3 amino acids: CASSVVGEQETQYF. CDR3 DNA: TGTGCCAGCAGCGTAGTGGGTGAGCAAGAGACCCAGTACTTC. This chain connects TRBV9 to TRBJ2-5, with unresolved D. The CDR3 is 14 residues long. Germline values: CDR1 SGDLS, CDR2 YYNGEE. V shed 0 bases and J shed 2 bases, with 8 bases lying between them.